One and the same sample provided the 25 T cell receptor beta chains below, sequenced in a study of blood T cell repertoires in COVID-19. TCRdb keeps only in-frame clones here, not all; method: immunoSEQ multiplex PCR. Of 80,000 to 100,000 clones in the sample, roughly 82% are singletons; the top ten hold approximately 10%. Sequencing was performed on peripheral blood. The source of these receptors is a man aged 65-85 years with active or convalescent COVID-19.

In its sample, this clone was seen a few times. V and J are TRBV5-1 and TRBJ2-7; D remains unclear. The germline CDR1 and CDR2 sequences are SGHRS and YFSETQ. The CDR3 runs 12 residues. Deletions cut 4 bases from V and 3 bases from J, with 8 bases between. The CDR3: CASSLPSYEQYF. CDR3 DNA sequence: TGCGCCAGCAGCCTCCCCAGCTACGAGCAGTACTTC.

This chain uses TRBV27 with TRBJ2-7; no clear D. Trimming left V 5 bases short and J 0 bases short, with 14 bases between. In germline, CDR1 is MNHEY, CDR2 SMNVEV (reference sequence). The CDR3 consists of 15 residues. CDR3 nucleotide sequence: TGTGCCAGCAGTCCCCGTCTGGGCCTCTCCTACGAGCAGTACTTC. The encoded protein is CASSPRLGLSYEQYF.

The chain links TRBV3-1 (or the pseudogene TRBV3-2) to TRBJ1-2; D is unclear. Germline-derived CDR1 and CDR2 are LGHDT and YNNKEL (reference sequence). The CDR3 totals 15 residues. Deletions cut 3 bases from V and 7 bases from J, with 18 bases between. The CDR3 DNA reads as TGTGCCAGCAGCCATAATCGTATTCTATTCCGTGGCTACACCTTC. Its translation: CASSHNRILFRGYTF.

This chain connects TRBV5-1 to TRBJ1-6; 7 bases line up with TRBD1. Germline V gene lookup returns CDR1 SGHRS and CDR2 YFSETQ. Trimming cost V 5 bases and J 5 bases; bases outside gene matches: 4. CDR3 size: 14 residues. CDR3 residues: CASRGTENNSPLHF. The CDR3, as DNA: TGCGCCAGCAGAGGGACAGAGAATAATTCACCCCTCCACTTT.

The chain is built from TRBV28 and TRBJ1-5; D not certain. The CDR3 extends over 16 amino acids. Germline CDR1 reads MDHEN; CDR2 reads SYDVKM. V dropped 4 bases and J dropped 1 base, with 14 bases sitting between them. This chain's CDR3 is CASSSSPSGSNQPQHF. DNA of the CDR3: TGTGCCAGCAGTTCTTCCCCTTCGGGGAGCAATCAGCCCCAGCATTTT. The full variable domain, in which reference TRBV28 and TRBJ1-5 provide the parts outside the CDR3, is DVKVTQSSRYLVKRTGEKVFLECVQDMDHENMFWYRQDPGLGLRLIYFSYDVKMKEKGDIPEGYSVSREKKERFSLILESASTNQTSMYLCASSSSPSGSNQPQHFGDGTRLSIL.

This sequence joins TRBV20-1 and TRBJ2-5; 8 nucleotides match TRBD1. This CDR3 spans 12 amino acids. The V segment lost 3 bases and the J segment 4 bases; nucleotides outside the gene matches: 1. Germline V gene lookup returns CDR1 DFQATT and CDR2 SNEGSKA (reference sequence). The CDR3 loop reads CSASTGGETQYF. The CDR3 coding sequence is TGCAGTGCTAGTACAGGGGGAGAGACCCAGTACTTC.

Of note for this clone: Its ends do not fully match the called genes, so a read error is possible. The chain employs TRBV11-1 and TRBJ2-5, with D maybe TRBD2 (5 bases). This CDR3 has 15 amino acids. Germline assignment: CDR1 SGHAT and CDR2 FQDESV (reference sequence). This chain's CDR3 is CASSFTRTYQGTQYF. Written as DNA, the CDR3 is TGTGCCAGCAGCTTCACTAGGACCTACCAAGGGACCCAGTACTTC.

V and J are TRBV24-1 and TRBJ2-7; D is unclear. This CDR3 is built from 13 residues. Trimming left V 3 bases short and J 6 bases short, with 11 bases between. From germline, CDR1 is KGHDR and CDR2 SFDVKD. The CDR3 protein is CATSDGPDAEQYF. In nucleotides, the CDR3 is TGTGCCACCAGTGATGGGCCCGACGCCGAGCAGTACTTC.

This clone showed up just a few times. The chain couples TRBV7-9 to TRBJ1-4; 9 bases line up with TRBD1. The germline gives CDR1 SEHNR, CDR2 FQNEAQ (reference sequence). CDR3 length equals 15 residues. J gave up 7 bases and V 4 bases, and 7 bases lay outside the gene matches. CDR3 sequence reads: CASSSSTGGVEKLFF. CDR3 nucleotide sequence: TGTGCCAGCAGCTCCTCGACAGGGGGTGTTGAAAAACTGTTTTTT.

The gene calls are TRBV6-5 and TRBJ2-3, with a tentative D call TRBD1 (6 bases). There are 16 residues in the CDR3. Germline CDR1 and CDR2: MNHEY and SVGAGI. V was trimmed by 0 bases and J by 4 bases, leaving 14 bases between them. The CDR3, as DNA: TGTGCCAGCAGTTACTCCTTTCCAGGGGCGGCAGATACGCAGTATTTT. Encoded protein: CASSYSFPGAADTQYF.

The V gene is TRBV7-9, the J gene TRBJ2-2; possible D gene TRBD1, 6 bases. CDR1 and CDR2 from the germline V gene are SEHNR and FQNEAQ (reference sequence). The CDR3 runs 15 residues. V was cut by 5 bases and J by 4 bases, with 14 bases left in between. CDR3 nucleotides: TGTGCCAGCAGCAGACCCGGGACATCCACCGGGGAGCTGTTTTTT. As protein: CASSRPGTSTGELFF.

The V and J genes are TRBV11-2 and TRBJ2-3; maybe TRBD1 (6 bases). Looked up from germline, CDR1 is SGHAT and CDR2 is FQNNGV. This CDR3 contains 15 residues. V lost 3 bases to trimming and J lost 2 bases, with 12 bases between them. CDR3 sequence reads: CASSFGQTYTDTQYF. The CDR3 region has the DNA TGTGCCAGCAGCTTCGGACAGACCTACACAGATACGCAGTATTTT.

V is TRBV21-1 and J is TRBJ1-6; the table calls TRBD1, which could not be checked here. TRBV21-1 is noted as a pseudogene. The CDR3 runs 13 residues. The CDR3 is CASSTGQTSPLHF. The CDR3 bases are TGTGCCAGCAGCACGGGACAGACTTCACCCCTCCACTTT.

The J gene is TRBJ2-5, the V gene TRBV6-1; 15 bases fit TRBD2. Germline V gene sequence: CDR1 MNHNS, CDR2 SASEGT. CDR3 length: 16 residues. The V and J ends lost 4 bases and 2 bases, in that order; junction bases with no gene match: 2. The CDR3 nucleotides read TGTGCCAGCAGTGTCGGGACTAGCGGGGGGCAAGAGACCCAGTACTTC. This gives the protein CASSVGTSGGQETQYF.

The rearrangement uses TRBV7-9 and TRBJ2-7; D is possibly TRBD1 (5 bases). The CDR3 covers 12 residues. Trimming cost V 1 base and J 6 bases, with 7 bases left between them. Germline values: CDR1 SEHNR, CDR2 FQNEAQ (reference sequence). The CDR3 protein is CASSLETVEQYF. CDR3 nucleotides: TGTGCCAGCAGCTTAGAGACAGTCGAGCAGTACTTC.

The V and J genes are TRBV11-2 and TRBJ2-7; 7 positions agree with TRBD1. The trim removed 4 bases at V and 11 bases at J, leaving 14 bases unmatched. Germline CDR1 is SGHAT and CDR2 is FQNNGV. CDR3 length: 14 amino acids. The chain's CDR3 is CASSSGTAISKEYF. CDR3 DNA: TGTGCCAGCAGCTCGGGGACAGCCATTTCTAAGGAGTACTTC. Based on the CDR3 plus reference TRBV11-2 and TRBJ2-7, the full variable domain is EAGVAQSPRYKIIEKRQSVAFWCNPISGHATLYWYQQILGQGPKLLIQFQNNGVVDDSQLPKDRFSAERLKGVDSTLKIQPAKLEDSAVYLCASSSGTAISKEYFGPGTRLTVT.

Worth noting for this clone: A junction end diverges from the germline sequence, so it may reflect a read error. The chain recombines TRBV6-5 with TRBJ2-7, with 7 bases matching TRBD1. CDR1 and CDR2 (germline): MNHEY, SVGAGI. CDR3 length: 14 residues. The CDR3 DNA reads as TGTGCCAGCAATTACCGGGACAGTTCCTACGAGCAGTACTTC. Residues: CASNYRDSSYEQYF.

The rearrangement links TRBV19 to TRBJ2-5; 13 bases align to TRBD2. The germline CDR1 and CDR2 sequences are LNHDA and SQIVND (reference sequence). The CDR3 loop spans 16 amino acids. J gave up 2 bases and V 5 bases, and 5 bases lay outside the gene matches. Here the CDR3 reads CASSSLAGGQQETQYF. As DNA, the CDR3 is TGTGCCAGTAGTTCACTAGCGGGGGGGCAACAAGAGACCCAGTACTTC. The complete variable domain, with remaining parts taken from reference TRBV19 and TRBJ2-5, reads DGGITQSPKYLFRKEGQNVTLSCEQNLNHDAMYWYRQDPGQGLRLIYYSQIVNDFQKGDIAEGYSVSREKKESFPLTVTSAQKNPTAFYLCASSSLAGGQQETQYFGPGTRLLVL.

This clone came up a few times. V usage is TRBV21-1 and J usage is TRBJ2-1; TRBD1, as called in the table, went unchecked against the DNA. TRBV21-1 is a pseudogene segment. The CDR3 consists of 14 residues. The DNA for the CDR3 is TGTGCCAGCAGCACCGTCGACAGGGGAAATGAGCAGTTCTTC. It translates to CASSTVDRGNEQFF.

The table lists this clone with a few counts. The chain is built from TRBV4-1 and TRBJ2-1, with 12 bases matching TRBD2. V lost 0 bases and J lost 15; bases outside the gene matches: 9. The CDR3 covers 15 residues. The germline gives CDR1 MGHRA, CDR2 YSYEKL. The CDR3 loop reads CASSQDRTSGAPGFF. As DNA, the CDR3 is TGCGCCAGCAGCCAAGATCGGACTAGCGGGGCCCCGGGGTTCTTC.

Points on this clone: A junction end diverges from the germline sequence, so it may reflect a read error. The rearrangement uses TRBV4-1 and TRBJ1-1; D unclear. Germline-derived CDR1 and CDR2 are MGHRA and YSYEKL. CDR3 size: 13 residues. Written as DNA, the CDR3 is TGCGCCAGCAGCCAAGATTTAGTGGGCGCTGGCGTCTTT. Amino acid sequence: CASSQDLVGAGVF.

The chain joins TRBV6-2 or TRBV6-3 to TRBJ2-2; weak D call: TRBD2 (7 bases). This CDR3 is built from 16 residues. Germline loops: CDR1 MNHEY, CDR2 SVGEGT. V was clipped by 7 bases and J by 4 bases, with 19 bases between them. The CDR3 region is CASTPWGGAGTGELFF. In DNA, the CDR3 is TGTGCCAGCACCCCCTGGGGGGGGGCGGGCACCGGGGAGCTGTTTTTT.

The chain is built from TRBV5-4 and TRBJ2-7; D possibly corresponds to TRBD2 (6 bases). V was shortened by 0 bases and J by 5 bases, with 9 bases between the two germline ends. This CDR3 is 13 amino acids long. The V gene's germline CDR1 is SGHNT and CDR2 YYREEE (reference sequence). The CDR3, as DNA: TGTGCCAGCAGCTTGGCCGGAGGGAACGAGCAGTACTTC. It yields the protein CASSLAGGNEQYF.

The chain joins TRBV3-1 (or the pseudogene TRBV3-2) to TRBJ1-2; no definite D call. The CDR3 loop spans 12 amino acids. Trimming removed 3 bases from V and 11 bases from J, with 13 bases in between. Germline V gene lookup returns CDR1 LGHDT and CDR2 YNNKEL (reference sequence). Written as DNA, the CDR3 is TGTGCCAGCAGCCACGAGGGAAGAGGTTACACCTTC. Residues: CASSHEGRGYTF.

The chain is built from TRBV6-6 and TRBJ1-3, with 9 bases matching TRBD1. CDR3 length: 16 amino acids. In germline, CDR1 is MNHNY, CDR2 SVGAGI (reference sequence). V trimming: 7 bases; J trimming: 0 bases; junction bases outside the gene matches: 7. Here the CDR3 DNA reads TGTGCCAGCATACGGGACAGGGCTTACTCTGGAAACACCATATATTTT. This gives the protein CASIRDRAYSGNTIYF.